This T cell receptor (beta chain) was captured by sequencing in a study of blood T cell repertoires in COVID-19. Study in general: COVID-19 samples collected from the United States, Italy and Spain covered acute and convalescent phases.

V was clipped by 6 bases and J by 2 bases, with 13 bases between them. Germline CDR1 reads KGHSH; CDR2 reads LQKENI. CDR3 size: 14 residues. Repertoires were generated with immunoSEQ multiplex PCR, while TCRdb's copy carries only in-frame clones and drops some. Of approximately 73,000 clones listed, around 86% were seen once; the top ten hold 1.5% to 2.5%. The specimen sequenced was peripheral blood. The rearrangement uses TRBV18 and TRBJ2-5; TRBD1 is a possible D gene (6 bases). The receptor's source is an older woman with acute or convalescent COVID-19. The CDR3 region has the DNA TGTGCCAGCTCCCAAGGACAGCAACAAGAGACCCAGTACTTC. It encodes CASSQGQQQETQYF.